One and the same sample provided the 4 T cell receptor beta chains below, sequenced in a study of T cell clonality in common variable immunodeficiency. Method: immunoSEQ multiplex PCR; TCRdb's copy keeps in-frame clones and lacks some. The sample shows 50,000 to 55,000 clones, none of them appearing just once. The sample comprised peripheral blood mononuclear cells. All receptors derive from a person aged 18 to 70 in good health.

This clone was detected many times. This CDR3 is CSASQLSDTQYF. CDR3 bases read: TGCAGTGCTAGCCAACTATCAGATACG. The rearrangement links TRBV20-1 to TRBJ2-3; no clear D gene. The read halts 3 residues ahead of the CDR3 end, with the missing end drawn from the germline J gene. In germline, CDR1 is DFQATT, CDR2 SNEGSKA (reference sequence). V gave up 3 bases and J gave up 4 bases, with 8 bases separating them. The CDR3 spans 12 residues.

In its sample, this clone was seen many times. With the read ending 3 residues before the CDR3 end, the germline J gene is used to fill in that end. V usage is TRBV20-1 and J usage is TRBJ2-3; a weak D match, TRBD1 (6 bases). CDR1 DFQATT and CDR2 SNEGSKA come from the germline V gene (reference sequence). This CDR3 contains 12 residues. The CDR3 region is CSAYRVEQTQYF. The covered CDR3 bases are TGCAGTGCTTACAGGGTTGAACAGACG.

This clone was counted many times. The read halts 3 residues ahead of the CDR3 end, with the missing end drawn from the germline J gene. The chain has TRBV11-2 and TRBJ2-2, with D tentatively TRBD2 (6 bases). V gave up 8 bases and J gave up 8 bases, with 9 bases separating them. There are 11 residues in the CDR3. CDR1 is SGHAT, CDR2 FQNNGV, per germline. CDR3 bases read: TGTGCCAGCCGCGGGGCGGGGGAG. Translating it yields CASRGAGE. The full CDR3 sequence reads CASRGAGELFF. The full variable domain, in which reference TRBV11-2 and TRBJ2-2 provide the parts outside the CDR3, is EAGVAQSPRYKIIEKRQSVAFWCNPISGHATLYWYQQILGQGPKLLIQFQNNGVVDDSQLPKDRFSAERLKGVDSTLKIQPAKLEDSAVYLCASRGAGELFFGEGSRLTVL.

This clone was recorded many times. The read comes to an end 3 residues before the CDR3 does, leaving the germline J gene to fill in the end. The V and J genes are TRBV5-6 and TRBJ2-1; TRBD1 matches 11 bases. The CDR3 has 15 residues. Germline V gives CDR1 SGHDT, CDR2 YYEEEE. The trim removed 1 base at V and 8 bases at J, leaving 5 bases unmatched. CDR3 DNA (partial): TGTGCCAGCAGCTTGACCGGGACAGGGGGGGATGAG. This sequence encodes CASSLTGTGGDE. The entire CDR3 protein is CASSLTGTGGDEQFF.